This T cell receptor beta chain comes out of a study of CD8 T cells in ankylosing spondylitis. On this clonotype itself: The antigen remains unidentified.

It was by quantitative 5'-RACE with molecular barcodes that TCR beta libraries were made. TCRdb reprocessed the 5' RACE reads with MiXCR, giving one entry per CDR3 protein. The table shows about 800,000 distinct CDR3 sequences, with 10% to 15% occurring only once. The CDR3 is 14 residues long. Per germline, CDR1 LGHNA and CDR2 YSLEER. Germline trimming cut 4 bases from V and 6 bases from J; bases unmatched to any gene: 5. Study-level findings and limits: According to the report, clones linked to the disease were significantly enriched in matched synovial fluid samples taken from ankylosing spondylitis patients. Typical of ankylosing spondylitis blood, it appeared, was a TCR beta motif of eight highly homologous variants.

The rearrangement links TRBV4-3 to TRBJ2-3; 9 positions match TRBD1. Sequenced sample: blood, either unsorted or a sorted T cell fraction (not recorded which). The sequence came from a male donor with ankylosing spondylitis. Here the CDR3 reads CASSRTGGVDTQYF. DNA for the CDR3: TGCGCCAGCAGCCGCACAGGGGGCGTCGATACGCAGTATTTT.